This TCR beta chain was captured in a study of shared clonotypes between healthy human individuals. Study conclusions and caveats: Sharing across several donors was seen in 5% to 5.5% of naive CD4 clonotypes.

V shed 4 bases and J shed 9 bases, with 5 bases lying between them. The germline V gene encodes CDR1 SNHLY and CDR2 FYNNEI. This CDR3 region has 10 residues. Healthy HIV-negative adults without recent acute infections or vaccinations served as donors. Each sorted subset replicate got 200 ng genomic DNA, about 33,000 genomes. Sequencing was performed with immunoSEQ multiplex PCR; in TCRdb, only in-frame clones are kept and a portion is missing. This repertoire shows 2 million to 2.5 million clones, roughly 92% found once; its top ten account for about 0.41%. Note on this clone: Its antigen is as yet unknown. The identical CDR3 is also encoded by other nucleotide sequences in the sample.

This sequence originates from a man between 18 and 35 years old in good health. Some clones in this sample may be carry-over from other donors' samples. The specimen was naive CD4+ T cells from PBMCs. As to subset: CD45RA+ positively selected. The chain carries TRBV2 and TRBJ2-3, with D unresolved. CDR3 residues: CASSVDTQYF. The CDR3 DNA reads TGTGCCAGCAGTGTAGACACGCAGTATTTT.